One and the same sample provided the 28 T cell receptor beta chains below, sequenced in a study of CD8 T cells in Susac syndrome. RNA was extracted with the RNeasy kit, and a quantity of roughly 0.5 to 1 ug was reverse transcribed using random hexamers. TCRdb recomputed calls from the immunoSEQ multiplex PCR reads with MiXCR, one row per CDR3 protein. The data show approximately 76,000 distinct CDR3 sequences, roughly 94% seen once. The specimen sequenced was CD8+ T cells from PBMCs. The receptors shown here come from a human donor with multiple sclerosis.

This rearrangement joins TRBV7-9 to TRBJ1-1; the D is unclear. The germline CDR1 and CDR2 sequences are SEHNR and FQNEAQ (reference sequence). The CDR3 covers 14 residues. Deletions cut 5 bases from V and 4 bases from J, with 14 bases between. This chain's CDR3 is CASSRPLQSTEAFF. CDR3 nucleotides: TGTGCCAGCAGCAGACCGCTACAGAGCACTGAAGCTTTCTTT.

Only one count was recorded for this clonotype. The chain uses TRBV4-1 and TRBJ2-4; D call uncertain. With 0 bases removed from V and 4 bases from J, the gap between germline ends came to 7 bases. The length of the CDR3 is 14 residues. From germline, CDR1 is MGHRA and CDR2 YSYEKL. The CDR3 reads CASSQDFGKNIQYF. The DNA of the CDR3 is TGCGCCAGCAGCCAAGACTTTGGGAAAAACATTCAGTACTTC.

V usage is TRBV20-1 and J usage is TRBJ1-2; D is unclear. Germline-derived CDR1 and CDR2 are DFQATT and SNEGSKA (reference sequence). Deletions cut 0 bases from V and 8 bases from J, with 7 bases between. This CDR3 has 11 residues. CDR3 loop: CSARDLGGYTF. The CDR3 DNA sequence: TGCAGTGCTAGAGATCTAGGGGGCTACACCTTC.

This sequence joins TRBV6-2 or TRBV6-3 and TRBJ1-1; TRBD1 might be the D (6 bases). Trimming pared 6 bases from V and 6 bases from J, leaving 14 bases between. There are 13 residues in the CDR3. CDR1 and CDR2 from the germline V gene are MNHEY and SVGEGT. The CDR3 nucleotides read TGTGCCAGCAGGCCCTGGACAGTGGCTGAAGCTTTCTTT. Translated, it gives CASRPWTVAEAFF.

CDR3 coding DNA: TGTGCCAGCAGCTTAGCGCGTCCTAGGGGCGAGACCCAGTACTTC. Its protein product is CASSLARPRGETQYF. The chain has TRBV7-8 and TRBJ2-5; a possible D gene is TRBD1 (5 bases). The CDR3 totals 15 residues. CDR1 is SGHVS and CDR2 is FQNEAQ in the germline V gene. V gave up 0 bases and J gave up 5 bases, with 13 bases separating them.

The genes are TRBV4-1 and TRBJ2-4; D not resolved. The length of the CDR3 is 15 residues. Germline CDR1 and CDR2: MGHRA and YSYEKL. V lost 1 base and J lost 6, with 13 bases in between. CDR3 amino acids: CASSQGVLSGNIQYF. The CDR3, as DNA: TGCGCCAGCAGCCAAGGAGTATTATCCGGAAACATTCAGTACTTC.

V and J are TRBV3-1 and TRBJ1-2; the D is unclear. Trimming pared 0 bases from V and 0 bases from J, leaving 8 bases between. This CDR3 region has 15 residues. Per germline, CDR1 LGHDT and CDR2 YNNKEL (reference sequence). The CDR3 loop is CASSQDQFTNYGYTF. The CDR3 DNA is TGTGCCAGCAGCCAAGATCAGTTTACTAACTATGGCTACACCTTC.

The chain is built from TRBV27 and TRBJ1-4; D call uncertain. Germline V lookup: CDR1 MNHEY, CDR2 SMNVEV (reference sequence). The CDR3 runs to 14 residues. V was clipped by 3 bases and J by 6 bases, with 11 bases between them. In DNA form, the CDR3 reads TGTGCCAGCAGTTTCCGGGCAGCTGATGAAAAACTGTTTTTT. This translates into CASSFRAADEKLFF.

The chain combines TRBV19 with TRBJ1-1; 7 bases fit TRBD1. Germline V CDR1 and CDR2: LNHDA, SQIVND (reference sequence). The CDR3 spans 13 residues. With V trimmed by 9 bases and J by 3 bases, 7 bases remained unmatched. For the CDR3, the DNA is TGTGCCAGCGCCCTCACAGGGGACACTGAAGCTTTCTTT. It specifies CASALTGDTEAFF.

This chain uses TRBV25-1 with TRBJ2-6; D is unresolved. The CDR3 covers 17 residues. V lost 0 bases and J lost 2, with 11 bases in between. CDR1 is MGHDK and CDR2 is SYGVNS in the germline V gene. For the CDR3, the DNA is TGTGCCAGCAGTGAATATGCACCCACAGCTGGGGCCAACGTCCTGACTTTC. Translating gives CASSEYAPTAGANVLTF.

The chain recombines TRBV14 with TRBJ2-5, with D possibly TRBD2 on 5 matching bases. CDR3 length: 15 residues. Germline CDR1 SGHDN, CDR2 FVKESK. V lost 2 bases and J lost 1, with 11 bases in between. CDR3 loop: CASSQQYRGQETQYF. In nucleotides, the CDR3 is TGTGCCAGCAGCCAACAATACCGGGGCCAAGAGACCCAGTACTTC.

The DNA of the CDR3 is TGTGCCAGCAGTCCAGGGGGCGAAGAAGCTTTCTTT. Its protein product is CASSPGGEEAFF. The chain joins TRBV6-5 to TRBJ1-1; TRBD1 matches at 8 bases. Germline V gene data show CDR1 as MNHEY and CDR2 as SVGAGI. This CDR3 has 12 amino acids. Trimming removed 5 bases from V and 8 bases from J; junction bases left unmatched: 4.

This chain uses TRBV13 with TRBJ2-6, with 8 bases matching TRBD1. The germline V gene encodes CDR1 PRHDT and CDR2 FYEKMQ (reference sequence). The ends lost 1 base at V and 4 bases at J; junction bases unmatched: 12. This CDR3 contains 19 residues. The DNA for the CDR3 is TGTGCCAGCAGCTTAGAGGGACAGGTTCGTTTGGCCGGGGCCAACGTCCTGACTTTC. Translating gives CASSLEGQVRLAGANVLTF.

The rearrangement links TRBV19 to TRBJ2-2, with D tentatively TRBD1 or TRBD2 (5 bases each). Germline CDR1 is LNHDA and CDR2 is SQIVND (reference sequence). V lost 3 bases to trimming and J lost 6 bases, with 8 bases between them. This CDR3 is 13 amino acids long. In nucleotides, the CDR3 is TGTGCCAGTAGTATTGTGGGGGCCGGGGAGCTGTTTTTT. It specifies CASSIVGAGELFF. The complete variable domain, with remaining parts taken from reference TRBV19 and TRBJ2-2, reads DGGITQSPKYLFRKEGQNVTLSCEQNLNHDAMYWYRQDPGQGLRLIYYSQIVNDFQKGDIAEGYSVSREKKESFPLTVTSAQKNPTAFYLCASSIVGAGELFFGEGSRLTVL.

The chain recombines TRBV7-6 with TRBJ2-7, with a possible D match to TRBD2 (6 bases). This CDR3 is built from 14 residues. The germline gives CDR1 SGHVS, CDR2 FNYEAQ. The V end was cut by 4 bases, the J end by 7 bases, with 17 bases between. The CDR3 protein is CASSSGLFPEEQYF. In DNA form, the CDR3 reads TGTGCCAGCAGCTCGGGACTTTTTCCGGAAGAGCAGTACTTC.

CDR3: CASSYSLASNQPQHF. In DNA form, the CDR3 reads TGTGCCAGCAGTTACTCGCTGGCTAGCAATCAGCCCCAGCATTTT. The rearrangement uses TRBV6-2 or TRBV6-3 and TRBJ1-5, with D unresolved. Trimming cost V 0 bases and J 0 bases, with 6 bases left between them. Germline assignment: CDR1 MNHEY and CDR2 SVGEGT. CDR3 size: 15 residues.

V and J are TRBV6-6 and TRBJ2-2; unclear D gene. Germline CDR1 is MNHNY and CDR2 is SVGAGI (reference sequence). This CDR3 is 13 amino acids long. V was trimmed by 7 bases and J by 6 bases, leaving 12 bases between them. CDR3 nucleotide sequence: TGTGCCAGCACCCTCGGCGGACCCGGGGAGCTGTTTTTT. The encoded protein is CASTLGGPGELFF.

The gene calls are TRBV5-6 and TRBJ1-4; TRBD1 matches at 7 bases. CDR1 is SGHDT, CDR2 YYEEEE, per germline. The CDR3 runs to 15 residues. V lost 1 base and J lost 6; bases outside the gene matches: 6. CDR3 residues: CASSLYRGGDEKLFF. CDR3 nucleotides: TGTGCCAGCAGCTTGTACAGGGGAGGTGATGAAAAACTGTTTTTT.

This chain joins TRBV10-3 and TRBJ2-5; D not certain. The V gene lost 0 bases and the J gene lost 2 bases, with 7 bases spanning the gap. Germline CDR1 ENHRY, CDR2 SYGVKD. The CDR3 has 14 residues. CDR3 region: CAISESTAQETQYF. Written as DNA, the CDR3 is TGTGCCATCAGTGAGTCGACGGCACAAGAGACCCAGTACTTC.

The chain links TRBV7-9 to TRBJ2-5; D is perhaps TRBD1 or TRBD2 (5 bases each). There are 14 residues in the CDR3. The V gene's germline CDR1 is SEHNR and CDR2 FQNEAQ (reference sequence). The germline V and J ends were trimmed by 5 bases and 4 bases, with 14 bases remaining between them. CDR3 sequence (DNA): TGTGCCAGCAGCCCGGGACGTATGGGAGAGACCCAGTACTTC. Translation gives CASSPGRMGETQYF.

The genes are TRBV30 and TRBJ1-4; D is undetermined. This CDR3 has 14 amino acids. The ends were cut back, 2 bases at V and 0 bases at J, with 7 bases in the middle. Germline V CDR1 and CDR2: GTSNPN, SVGIG (reference sequence). The CDR3 region has the DNA TGTGCCTGGAGTTACGGGGCAACTAATGAAAAACTGTTTTTT. It codes for CAWSYGATNEKLFF.

This chain links TRBV11-2 with TRBJ1-6, with a possible D match to TRBD1 (5 bases). V lost 2 bases and J 9 bases, leaving 14 bases between the germline ends. The CDR3 has 15 amino acids. In germline, CDR1 is SGHAT, CDR2 FQNNGV. DNA of the CDR3: TGTGCCAGCAGCTTACGGGGCGCAGAACCTTCACCCCTCCACTTT. Its translation: CASSLRGAEPSPLHF.

This chain uses TRBV3-1 with TRBJ2-7, with no clear D. The length of the CDR3 is 15 residues. CDR1 and CDR2 (germline): LGHDT, YNNKEL (reference sequence). The ends were cut back, 1 base at V and 0 bases at J, with 10 bases in the middle. The CDR3 spells CASSQGRASSYEQYF. Written as DNA, the CDR3 is TGTGCCAGCAGCCAAGGACGGGCGAGCTCCTACGAGCAGTACTTC.

Turning to this clonotype: Germline is not matched at one junction end, which may reflect a read error. V gene TRBV12-3 or TRBV12-4 combines with J gene TRBJ2-7; D is undetermined. CDR3 length equals 13 residues. The CDR3 reads CASSFGVSDEQYF. Written as DNA, the CDR3 is TGTGCCAGCAGTTTTGGGGTCTCCGACGAGCAGTACTTC.

The rearrangement links TRBV4-1 to TRBJ2-4; D uncertain. CDR1 is MGHRA and CDR2 is YSYEKL in the germline V gene. This CDR3 has 14 residues. Trimming shortened V by 0 bases and J by 9 bases, and 12 bases separated the two germline ends. In DNA, the CDR3 is TGCGCCAGCAGCCAAGACTCCAAGGCCGGCATTCAGTACTTC. Translating it yields CASSQDSKAGIQYF.

The V and J genes are TRBV27 and TRBJ2-1; D is unclear. There are 14 residues in the CDR3. V lost 1 base and J lost 6, with 10 bases in between. Germline V gene data show CDR1 as MNHEY and CDR2 as SMNVEV (reference sequence). CDR3 residues: CASSLWEQPNEQFF. In nucleotides, the CDR3 is TGTGCCAGCAGTTTATGGGAACAGCCCAATGAGCAGTTCTTC.

The chain links TRBV7-2 to TRBJ2-3; perhaps TRBD2 as D (6 bases). Germline V gene sequence: CDR1 SGHTA, CDR2 FQGNSA. The CDR3 length is 14 residues. Trimming removed 5 bases from V and 5 bases from J, with 14 bases in between. As DNA, the CDR3 is TGTGCCAGCAGCACCCAGCGGGCACAAGATACGCAGTATTTT. Translated, it gives CASSTQRAQDTQYF. Full variable domain (missing parts from reference TRBV7-2 and TRBJ2-3): GAGVSQSPSNKVTEKGKDVELRCDPISGHTALYWYRQSLGQGLEFLIYFQGNSAPDKSGLPSDRFSAERTGGSVSTLTIQRTQQEDSAVYLCASSTQRAQDTQYFGPGTRLTVL.

This clonotype appeared once. The J gene is TRBJ2-5, the V gene TRBV29-1, with no clear D. This CDR3 has 12 residues. Germline V CDR1 and CDR2: SQVTM, ANQGSEA. V gave up 1 base and J gave up 3 bases, with 6 bases separating them. The CDR3 nucleotides are TGCAGCGTTGAAGCGGACGAAGAGACCCAGTACTTC. Its translation: CSVEADEETQYF.